The source of this T cell receptor (beta chain) is a study of blood T cell repertoires in COVID-19. Across the study: Nucleic acid was either cDNA or gDNA, and it came from T cells, B-cell-depleted T cells, or PBMCs.

The repertoire was sequenced with immunoSEQ multiplex PCR; TCRdb's copy has only in-frame clones and lacks some. The sample includes under 200,000 clones, around 86% of them seen just once. The CDR3 is 15 residues long. Trimming took 3 bases from V and 3 from J, leaving 15 bases between them. Germline values: CDR1 SGHRS, CDR2 YFSETQ. Source material: peripheral blood. The sequence came from a man younger than 30 with acute or convalescent COVID-19. The rearrangement joins TRBV5-1 to TRBJ1-1; D not resolved. CDR3 nucleotides: TGCGCCAGCAGCTGGTCCGCCGGTTTGGACACTGAAGCTTTCTTT. Translation: CASSWSAGLDTEAFF.